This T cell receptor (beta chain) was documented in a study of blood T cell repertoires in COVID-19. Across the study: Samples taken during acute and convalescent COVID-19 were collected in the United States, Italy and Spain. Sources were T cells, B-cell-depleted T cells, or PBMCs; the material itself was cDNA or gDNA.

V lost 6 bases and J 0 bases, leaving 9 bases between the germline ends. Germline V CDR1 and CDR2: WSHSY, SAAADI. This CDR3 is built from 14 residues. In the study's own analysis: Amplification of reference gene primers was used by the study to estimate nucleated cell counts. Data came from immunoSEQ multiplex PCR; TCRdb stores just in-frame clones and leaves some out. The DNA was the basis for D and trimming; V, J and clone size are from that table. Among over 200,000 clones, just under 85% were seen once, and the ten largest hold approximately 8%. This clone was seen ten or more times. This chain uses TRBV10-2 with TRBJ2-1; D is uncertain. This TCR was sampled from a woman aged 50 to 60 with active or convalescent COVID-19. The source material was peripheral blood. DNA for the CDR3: TGCGCCAGCAGGGCACCCAGCTCCTACAATGAGCAGTTCTTC. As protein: CASRAPSSYNEQFF.